This entry concerns a single T cell receptor (beta chain). No antigen is known for it. The data were obtained in a study of T cell responses to AZD1222 COVID-19 vaccine. Overall study results and limits: Seropositivity was recorded at baseline in only 6 or 7 AZD1222 recipients. Clonal diversity was possibly underestimated, and white British individuals and females predominated among donors.

V dropped 0 bases and J dropped 4; count of bases not matched to a gene: 8. The V gene's germline CDR1 is SGHNT and CDR2 YYREEE (reference sequence). The CDR3 spans 17 residues. TCRdb's table, derived via immunoSEQ multiplex PCR, lists solely in-frame clones and lacks some. The table includes just under 150,000 clones, 88% detected once. The rearrangement joins TRBV5-4 to TRBJ2-2; 8 bases are a match to TRBD2. The sequencing used peripheral blood, collected 28 days after the second dose of the MenACWY control vaccine. This clonotype originated in an adult who received the MenACWY meningococcal vaccine as a control. The CDR3 DNA follows: TGTGCCAGCAGCTTGGCTGGTCTAGCGGGTTTCACCGGGGAGCTGTTTTTT. Translating it yields CASSLAGLAGFTGELFF. Based on the CDR3 plus reference TRBV5-4 and TRBJ2-2, the full variable domain is ETGVTQSPTHLIKTRGQQVTLRCSSQSGHNTVSWYQQALGQGPQFIFQYYREEENGRGNFPPRFSGLQFPNYSSELNVNALELDDSALYLCASSLAGLAGFTGELFFGEGSRLTVL.